This T cell receptor beta chain was sequenced during a study of T cells expressing NK-cell markers. TCRdb processed the 5' RACE reads again and assigns one entry to each CDR3 protein, with no DNA. Its table records 400,000 to 550,000 distinct CDR3 sequences. Findings of the study overall: Among several donors, these clonotypes also ranked first in the CD3+CD56-NKG2C+ fraction.

Concerning this clonotype itself: Its antigen is currently unknown.

CDR1 SEHNR and CDR2 FQNEAQ come from the germline V gene (reference sequence). CDR3 length: 15 residues. The sequence was obtained from a woman between 18 and 70 years old in good health. This sequence joins TRBV7-9 and TRBJ2-3; TCRdb reports TRBD2, a call that lacks DNA to check it against. Sequences were obtained from blood T cells: a sorted CD56 or NKG2C T cell subset, CD4+ or CD8+ T cells, or bulk PBMC T cells (not recorded which). The CDR3 here is CASSLFQGLADTQYF. Based on the CDR3 plus reference TRBV7-9 and TRBJ2-3, the full variable domain is DTGVSQNPRHKITKRGQNVTFRCDPISEHNRLYWYRQTLGQGPEFLTYFQNEAQLEKSRLLSDRFSAERPKGSFSTLEIQRTEQGDSAMYLCASSLFQGLADTQYFGPGTRLTVL.